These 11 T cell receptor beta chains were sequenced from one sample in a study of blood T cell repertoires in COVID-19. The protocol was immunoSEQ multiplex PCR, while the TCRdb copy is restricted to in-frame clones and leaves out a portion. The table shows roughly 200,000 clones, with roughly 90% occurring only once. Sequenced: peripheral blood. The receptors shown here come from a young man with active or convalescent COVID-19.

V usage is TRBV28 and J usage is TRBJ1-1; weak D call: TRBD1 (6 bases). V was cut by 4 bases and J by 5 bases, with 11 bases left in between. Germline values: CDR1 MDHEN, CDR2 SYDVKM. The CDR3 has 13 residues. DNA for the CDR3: TGTGCCAGCAGTTCCCCAGGGGTTACTGAAGCTTTCTTT. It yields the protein CASSSPGVTEAFF.

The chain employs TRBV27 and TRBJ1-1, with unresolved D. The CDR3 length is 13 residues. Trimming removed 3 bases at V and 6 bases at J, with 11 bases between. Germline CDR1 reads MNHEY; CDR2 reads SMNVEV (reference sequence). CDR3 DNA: TGTGCCAGCAGTTTTGGGAGCATGGCTGAAGCTTTCTTT. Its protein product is CASSFGSMAEAFF.

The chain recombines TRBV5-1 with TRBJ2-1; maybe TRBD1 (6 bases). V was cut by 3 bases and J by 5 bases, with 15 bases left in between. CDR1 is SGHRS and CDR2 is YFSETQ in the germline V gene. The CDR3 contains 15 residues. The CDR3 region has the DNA TGCGCCAGCAGCTCAGGTCAGGGGCTCGACAATGAGCAGTTCTTC. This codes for CASSSGQGLDNEQFF.

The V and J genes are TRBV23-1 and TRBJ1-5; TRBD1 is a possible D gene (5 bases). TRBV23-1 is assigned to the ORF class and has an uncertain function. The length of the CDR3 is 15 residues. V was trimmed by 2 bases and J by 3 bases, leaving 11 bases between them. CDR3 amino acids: CASSQQGRVNQPQHF. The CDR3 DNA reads TGCGCCAGCAGTCAACAGGGAAGGGTCAATCAGCCCCAGCATTTT.

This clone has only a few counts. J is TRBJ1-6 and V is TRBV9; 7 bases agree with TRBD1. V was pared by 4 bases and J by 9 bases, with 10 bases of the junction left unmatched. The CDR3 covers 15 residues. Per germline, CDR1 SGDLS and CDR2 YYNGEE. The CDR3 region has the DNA TGTGCCAGCAGCTTACAAGACAGGGTGGTTTCACCCCTCCACTTT. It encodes CASSLQDRVVSPLHF.

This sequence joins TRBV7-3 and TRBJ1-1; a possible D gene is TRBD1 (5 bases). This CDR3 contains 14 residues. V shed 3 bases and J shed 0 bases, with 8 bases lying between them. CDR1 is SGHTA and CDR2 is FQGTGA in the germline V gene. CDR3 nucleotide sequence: TGTGCCAGCAGCTTGGGGCCGTTGAACACTGAAGCTTTCTTT. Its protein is CASSLGPLNTEAFF. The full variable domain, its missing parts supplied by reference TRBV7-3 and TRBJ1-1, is GAGVSQTPSNKVTEKGKYVELRCDPISGHTALYWYRQSLGQGPEFLIYFQGTGAADDSGLPNDRFFAVRPEGSVSTLKIQRTERGDSAVYLCASSLGPLNTEAFFGQGTRLTVV.

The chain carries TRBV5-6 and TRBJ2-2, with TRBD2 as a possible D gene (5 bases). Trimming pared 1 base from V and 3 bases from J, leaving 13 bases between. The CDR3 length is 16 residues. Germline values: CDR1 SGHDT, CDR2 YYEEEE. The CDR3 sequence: CASSLLILRDTGELFF. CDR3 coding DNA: TGTGCCAGCAGCTTGTTGATCTTGCGGGACACCGGGGAGCTGTTTTTT. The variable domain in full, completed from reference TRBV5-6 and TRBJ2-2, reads DAGVTQSPTHLIKTRGQQVTLRCSPKSGHDTVSWYQQALGQGPQFIFQYYEEEERQRGNFPDRFSGHQFPNYSSELNVNALLLGDSALYLCASSLLILRDTGELFFGEGSRLTVL.

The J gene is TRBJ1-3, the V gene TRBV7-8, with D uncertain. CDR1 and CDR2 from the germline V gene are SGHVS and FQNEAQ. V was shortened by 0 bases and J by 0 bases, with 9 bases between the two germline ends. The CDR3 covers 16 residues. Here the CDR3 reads CASSLAWPHSGNTIYF. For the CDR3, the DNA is TGTGCCAGCAGCTTAGCTTGGCCCCACTCTGGAAACACCATATATTTT.

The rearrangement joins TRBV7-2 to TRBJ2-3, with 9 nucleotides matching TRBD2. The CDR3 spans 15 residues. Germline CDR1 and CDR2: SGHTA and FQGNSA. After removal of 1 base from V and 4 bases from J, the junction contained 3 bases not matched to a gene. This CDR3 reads CASSLGGGGSDTQYF. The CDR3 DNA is TGTGCCAGCAGCTTAGGCGGGGGGGGATCAGATACGCAGTATTTT.

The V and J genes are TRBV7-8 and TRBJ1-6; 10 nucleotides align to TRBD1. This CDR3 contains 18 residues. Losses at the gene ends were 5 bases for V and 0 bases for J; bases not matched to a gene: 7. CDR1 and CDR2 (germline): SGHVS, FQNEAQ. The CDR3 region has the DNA TGTGCCAGCAGCAAAACTAGACAGGGGGCCTCCTATAATTCACCCCTCCACTTT. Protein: CASSKTRQGASYNSPLHF.

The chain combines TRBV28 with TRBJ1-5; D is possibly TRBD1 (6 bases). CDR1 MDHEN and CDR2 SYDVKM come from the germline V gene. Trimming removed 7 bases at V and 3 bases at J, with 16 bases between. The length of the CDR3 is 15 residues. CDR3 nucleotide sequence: TGTGCCAGCACCGCGGGGGGGGCAAACAATCAGCCCCAGCATTTT. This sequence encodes CASTAGGANNQPQHF.